Shown below are 5 T cell receptor beta chains from a single sample sequenced in a study of cytomegalovirus exposure and HLA in healthy donors. PCR primers comprised 60 Vbeta and 13 Jbeta primers. Repertoires were generated with immunoSEQ multiplex PCR, while TCRdb's copy carries only in-frame clones and drops some. The sample shows some 200,000 clones, 81% of them seen only once. Sequencing input: PBMCs. The source of these receptors is a middle-aged man in good health and CMV-seronegative.

This sequence joins TRBV6-5 and TRBJ1-1; D may be TRBD1 (6 bases). Trimming took 6 bases from V and 8 from J, leaving 13 bases between them. This CDR3 spans 12 amino acids. Looked up from germline, CDR1 is MNHEY and CDR2 is SVGAGI. CDR3 sequence: CASSFPGTEAFF. CDR3 sequence (DNA): TGTGCCAGCAGCTTCCCCGGGACAGAAGCTTTCTTT.

V is TRBV6-5 and J is TRBJ1-2; D ambiguous. Trimming took 0 bases from V and 9 from J, leaving 11 bases between them. The CDR3 contains 13 residues. Germline V gene lookup returns CDR1 MNHEY and CDR2 SVGAGI. The CDR3 DNA follows: TGTGCCAGCAGTTACTCGTGGGAGGGTAGCTACACCTTC. Its protein is CASSYSWEGSYTF.

The rearrangement uses TRBV19 and TRBJ1-3, with 8 bases fitting TRBD1. Losses at the gene ends were 5 bases for V and 0 bases for J; bases not matched to a gene: 12. The CDR3 loop spans 18 amino acids. The germline V gene encodes CDR1 LNHDA and CDR2 SQIVND (reference sequence). The CDR3 DNA reads as TGTGCCAGTAGTGTGGACAGGGATTTCTCCCTCTCTGGAAACACCATATATTTT. Its protein product is CASSVDRDFSLSGNTIYF.

The chain recombines TRBV10-1 with TRBJ2-2, with 9 bases fitting TRBD1. Germline CDR1 and CDR2: WNHNN and SYGVQD (reference sequence). This CDR3 is built from 16 residues. J was trimmed by 6 bases and V by 6 bases; bases with no gene match: 11. The CDR3 loop is CASRDTPGQGPGELFF. CDR3 sequence (DNA): TGCGCCAGCAGAGATACACCGGGACAGGGTCCCGGGGAGCTGTTTTTT.

The chain couples TRBV5-1 to TRBJ2-1, with D perhaps TRBD1 (5 bases). Per germline, CDR1 SGHRS and CDR2 YFSETQ. The V and J ends lost 1 base and 4 bases respectively, with 9 bases between them. This CDR3 comprises 14 residues. CDR3 in DNA: TGCGCCAGCAGCTTGAGGGGCGCGTACAATGAGCAGTTCTTC. As protein: CASSLRGAYNEQFF.